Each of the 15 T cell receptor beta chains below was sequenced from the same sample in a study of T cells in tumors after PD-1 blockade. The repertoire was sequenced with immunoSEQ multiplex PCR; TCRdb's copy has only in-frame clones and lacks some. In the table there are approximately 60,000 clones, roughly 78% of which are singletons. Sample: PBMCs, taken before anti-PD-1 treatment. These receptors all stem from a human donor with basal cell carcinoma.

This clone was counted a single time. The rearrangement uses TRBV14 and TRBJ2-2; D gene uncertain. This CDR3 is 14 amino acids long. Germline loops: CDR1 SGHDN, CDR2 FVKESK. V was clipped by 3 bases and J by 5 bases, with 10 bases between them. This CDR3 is CASSHENPTGELFF. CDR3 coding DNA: TGTGCCAGCAGCCATGAGAACCCGACCGGGGAGCTGTTTTTT.

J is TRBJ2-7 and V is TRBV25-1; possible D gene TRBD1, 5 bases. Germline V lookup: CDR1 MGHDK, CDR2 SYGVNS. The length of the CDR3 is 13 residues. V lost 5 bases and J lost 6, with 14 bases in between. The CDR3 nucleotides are TGTGCCAGCAGTATCAAGGGGAATACCGAGCAGTACTTC. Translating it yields CASSIKGNTEQYF.

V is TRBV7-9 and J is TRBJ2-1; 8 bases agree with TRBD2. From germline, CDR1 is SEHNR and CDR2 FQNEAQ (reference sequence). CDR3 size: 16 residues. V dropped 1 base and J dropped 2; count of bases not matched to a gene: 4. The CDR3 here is CASSLEAGGPYNEQFF. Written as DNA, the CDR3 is TGTGCCAGCAGCTTAGAGGCGGGGGGCCCCTACAATGAGCAGTTCTTC.

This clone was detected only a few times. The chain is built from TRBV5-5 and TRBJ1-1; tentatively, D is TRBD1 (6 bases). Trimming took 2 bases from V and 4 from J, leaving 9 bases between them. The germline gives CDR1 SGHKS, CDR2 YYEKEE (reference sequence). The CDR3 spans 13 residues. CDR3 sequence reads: CASSFRGGTEAFF. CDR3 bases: TGTGCCAGCAGCTTTAGAGGGGGCACTGAAGCTTTCTTT.

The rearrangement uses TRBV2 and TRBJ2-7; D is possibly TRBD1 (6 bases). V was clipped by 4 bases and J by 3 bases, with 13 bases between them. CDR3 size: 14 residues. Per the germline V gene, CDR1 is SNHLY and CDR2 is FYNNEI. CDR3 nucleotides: TGTGCCAGCAGTGCTACAGGGCTTGACTACGAGCAGTACTTC. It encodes CASSATGLDYEQYF. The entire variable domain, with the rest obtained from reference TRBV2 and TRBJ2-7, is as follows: EPEVTQTPSHQVTQMGQEVILRCVPISNHLYFYWYRQILGQKVEFLVSFYNNEISEKSEIFDDQFSVERPDGSNFTLKIRSTKLEDSAMYFCASSATGLDYEQYFGPGTRLTVT.

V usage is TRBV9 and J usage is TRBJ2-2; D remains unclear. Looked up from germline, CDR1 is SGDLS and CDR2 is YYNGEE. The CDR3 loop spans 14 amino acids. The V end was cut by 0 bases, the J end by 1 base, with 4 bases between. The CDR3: CASSVVGNTGELFF. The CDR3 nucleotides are TGTGCCAGCAGCGTAGTAGGGAACACCGGGGAGCTGTTTTTT.

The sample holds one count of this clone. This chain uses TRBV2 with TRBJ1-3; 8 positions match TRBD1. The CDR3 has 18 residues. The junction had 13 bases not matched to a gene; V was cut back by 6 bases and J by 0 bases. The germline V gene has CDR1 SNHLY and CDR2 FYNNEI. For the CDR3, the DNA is TGTGCCAGCAGACGCATCATCGCAGGGGGCAGCTCTGGAAACACCATATATTTT. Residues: CASRRIIAGGSSGNTIYF.

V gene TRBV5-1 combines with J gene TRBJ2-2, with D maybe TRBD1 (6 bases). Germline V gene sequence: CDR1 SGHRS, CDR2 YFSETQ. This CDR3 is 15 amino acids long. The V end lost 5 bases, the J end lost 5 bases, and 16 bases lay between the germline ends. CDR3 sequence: CASRLVQGSTGELFF. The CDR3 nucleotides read TGCGCCAGCAGACTCGTACAGGGATCTACCGGGGAGCTGTTTTTT.

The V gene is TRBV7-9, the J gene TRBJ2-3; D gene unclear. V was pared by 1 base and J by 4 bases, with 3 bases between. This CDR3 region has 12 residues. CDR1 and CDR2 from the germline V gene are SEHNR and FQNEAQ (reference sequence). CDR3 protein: CASSLVSDTQYF. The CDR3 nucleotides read TGTGCCAGCAGCTTAGTATCAGATACGCAGTATTTT.

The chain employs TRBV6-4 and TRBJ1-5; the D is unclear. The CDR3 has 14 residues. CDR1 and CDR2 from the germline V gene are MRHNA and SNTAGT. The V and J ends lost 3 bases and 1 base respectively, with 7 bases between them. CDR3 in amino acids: CASSEQWSNQPQHF. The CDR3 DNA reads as TGTGCCAGCAGTGAACAGTGGAGCAATCAGCCCCAGCATTTT.

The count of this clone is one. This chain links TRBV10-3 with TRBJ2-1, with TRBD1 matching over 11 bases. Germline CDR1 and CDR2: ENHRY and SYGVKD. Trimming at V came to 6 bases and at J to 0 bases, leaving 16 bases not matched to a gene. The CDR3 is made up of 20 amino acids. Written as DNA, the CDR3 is TGTGCCATCAGCTCCCCCGGGACAGGGGGATTCAGGGACTCCTACAATGAGCAGTTCTTC. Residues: CAISSPGTGGFRDSYNEQFF.

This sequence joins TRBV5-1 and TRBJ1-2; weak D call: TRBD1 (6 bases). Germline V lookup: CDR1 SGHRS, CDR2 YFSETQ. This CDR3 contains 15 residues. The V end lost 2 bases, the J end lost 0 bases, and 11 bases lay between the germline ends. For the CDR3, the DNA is TGCGCCAGCAGCTTCGGGGGGCCCCCTAACTATGGCTACACCTTC. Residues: CASSFGGPPNYGYTF.

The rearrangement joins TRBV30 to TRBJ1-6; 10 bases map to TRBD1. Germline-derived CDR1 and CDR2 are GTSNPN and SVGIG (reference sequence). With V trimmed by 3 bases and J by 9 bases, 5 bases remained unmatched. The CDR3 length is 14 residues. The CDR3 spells CAWSIDRGRSPLHF. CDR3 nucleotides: TGTGCCTGGAGCATAGACAGGGGGCGTTCACCCCTCCACTTT.

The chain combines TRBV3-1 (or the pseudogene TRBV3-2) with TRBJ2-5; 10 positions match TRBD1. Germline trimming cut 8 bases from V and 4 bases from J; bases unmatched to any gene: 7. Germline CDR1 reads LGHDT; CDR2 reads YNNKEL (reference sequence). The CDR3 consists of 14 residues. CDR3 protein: CASAPTGGGETQYF. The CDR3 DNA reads TGTGCCAGCGCCCCGACAGGGGGCGGAGAGACCCAGTACTTC.

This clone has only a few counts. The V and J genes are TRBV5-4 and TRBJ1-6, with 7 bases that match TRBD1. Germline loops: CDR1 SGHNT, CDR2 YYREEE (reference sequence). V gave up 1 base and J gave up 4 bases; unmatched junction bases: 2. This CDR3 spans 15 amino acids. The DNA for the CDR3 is TGTGCCAGCAGCTTGAAGGGGGCATATAATTCACCCCTCCACTTT. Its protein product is CASSLKGAYNSPLHF.